Reported below is one TCR beta chain. Its antigen specificity is not known. Base qualities are not recorded, but no much larger clone differs from it by a single base. Other DNA sequences in the same sample also yield this CDR3. From the cysteine up to the phenylalanine, the CDR3 has a length of 13 residues. Only CDR3 DNA remains: 39 bases, in frame from the first base. Reading the germline V gene (reference sequence) gives CDR1 MNHEY and CDR2 SMNVEV. The trim is 2 bases for V and 4 bases for J, with a gap of 6 bases between the germline ends. To sequence the TCRbeta CDR3 region, genomic DNA was isolated from the sorted cells. The immunoSEQ Assay was used to sequence the TCRbeta CDR3 regions. As stored in TCRdb, this immuneACCESS dataset retains in-frame rearrangements with V and J assigned. A fraction of the clones does not appear; measured against another copy, unresolved V genes explain less than half of the discrepancy, and the remainder lacks a known reason. The sample yields about 52,000 clones; 90% to 95% were counted once. Of the sample, about 24% is held by the ten largest clones.

These data are taken from a study of OX40 agonist ivuxolimab in advanced cancers. With respect to the entire study: Ivuxolimab was an agonistic, fully human IgG2 monoclonal antibody directed against OX40 (CD134), a costimulatory receptor. Among the approximately 50 dose-escalation patients, some 20 had hepatocellular carcinoma, 15 or so melanoma, 9 renal cell carcinoma and 9 head and neck cancer. Intravenous ivuxolimab was administered to patients every 2 weeks at six dose levels: 0.01, 0.1, 0.3, 1.5, 3 and 10 mg/kg. A male proportion of roughly 85% and a mean age of roughly 55 years, ranging from 23 to 79, were recorded for the dose-escalation cohort. Peripheral TCRbeta sequencing was intended to test whether TCR sequence diversity was altered and clonal T-cell expansion was caused by ivuxolimab. Partial responses occurred in three dose-escalation patients, of whom one had hepatocellular carcinoma and two had cutaneous melanoma. Prior anti-PD-1, anti-PD-L1 or anti-CTLA-4 therapy was permitted, and 40% of dose-escalation patients had received checkpoint inhibitors. The paper covers the monotherapy dose-escalation part of the phase I ivuxolimab trial, which included N ≈ 50 patients.

Patients with a history of autoimmune disease or receiving systemic immunosuppression were excluded from the trial. Peripheral blood for TCR sequencing was collected from all dose cohorts at baseline, on cycle 4 day 1, and on cycle 7 day 1. The samples were drawn from a first-in-human, open-label, multicenter phase I dose-escalation trial of ivuxolimab. Adults with locally advanced or metastatic head and neck squamous cell, hepatocellular, melanoma or renal cell carcinoma were enrolled in the trial. Before TCR sequencing, CD4+ and CD8+ T cells were separately sorted from peripheral blood. What the work shows at the level of the full study, not this receptor alone: After ivuxolimab, more expanded clones were found on average in CD8+ T cells than in CD4+ T cells. Partial responders in the 0.1-3.0 mg/kg groups had among the lowest normalized peripheral clonal expansion, especially among CD8+ T cells. Antigen specificity was not determined for the clonally expanded peripheral T cells. Low levels of normalized T-cell clonal expansion were also seen in some patients who did not respond. Clonal expansion of both CD4+ and CD8+ blood T cells was observed from baseline to week 6 at doses 0.1 to 3.0 mg/kg.

This chain is built from TRBV27 and TRBJ2-1; the best D guess is TRBD1, with 5 bases matching. The sample consisted of CD4+ or CD8+ T cells sorted from blood, taken in a trial of the OX40 agonist ivuxolimab. This TCR derives from an adult with an advanced solid tumor such as melanoma, head and neck, liver or kidney cancer. The DNA sequence is TGTGCCAGCAGTTTAGACAGTTACAATGAGCAGTTCTTC. Translated, this is CASSLDSYNEQFF.